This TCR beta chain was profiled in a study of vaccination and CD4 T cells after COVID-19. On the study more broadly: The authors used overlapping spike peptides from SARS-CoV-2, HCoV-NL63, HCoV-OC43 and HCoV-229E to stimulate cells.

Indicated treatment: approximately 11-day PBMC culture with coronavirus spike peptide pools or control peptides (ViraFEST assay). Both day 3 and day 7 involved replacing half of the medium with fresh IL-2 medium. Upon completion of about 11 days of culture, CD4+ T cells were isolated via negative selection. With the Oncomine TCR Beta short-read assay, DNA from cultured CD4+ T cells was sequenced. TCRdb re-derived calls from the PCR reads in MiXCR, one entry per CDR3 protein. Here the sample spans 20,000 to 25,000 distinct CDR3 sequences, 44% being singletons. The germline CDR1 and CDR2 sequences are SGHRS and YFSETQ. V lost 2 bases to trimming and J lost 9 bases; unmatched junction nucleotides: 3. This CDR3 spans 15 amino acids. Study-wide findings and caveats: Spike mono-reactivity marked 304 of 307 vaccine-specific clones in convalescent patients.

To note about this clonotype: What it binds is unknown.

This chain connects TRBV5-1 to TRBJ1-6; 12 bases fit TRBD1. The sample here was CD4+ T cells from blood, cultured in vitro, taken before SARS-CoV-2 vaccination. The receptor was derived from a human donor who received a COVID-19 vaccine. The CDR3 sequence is CASSLGDRGLSPLHF. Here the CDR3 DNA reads TGCGCCAGCAGCTTAGGGGACAGGGGGCTTTCACCCCTCCACTTT.